This T cell receptor (beta chain) originates from a study of technical replicates of blood from a few donors. The V gene lost 5 bases and the J gene lost 1 base, with 19 bases spanning the gap. Germline V gene lookup returns CDR1 SEHNR and CDR2 FQNEAQ (reference sequence). This CDR3 is 17 amino acids long. The assay was immunoSEQ multiplex PCR, and TCRdb's table has in-frame clones only and misses some. The profile covers around 97,000 clones, with 95% to 97% appearing a single time and approximately 0.37% taken by the ten largest. The TCR comes from a human donor in good health. The sample was T cells isolated from PBMCs. V and J are TRBV7-9 and TRBJ2-3; TRBD2 is a possible D gene (6 bases). In DNA, the CDR3 is TGTGCCAGCAGCACCTGGTTGCGGGACCAAGGCACAGATACGCAGTATTTT. Protein product: CASSTWLRDQGTDTQYF.